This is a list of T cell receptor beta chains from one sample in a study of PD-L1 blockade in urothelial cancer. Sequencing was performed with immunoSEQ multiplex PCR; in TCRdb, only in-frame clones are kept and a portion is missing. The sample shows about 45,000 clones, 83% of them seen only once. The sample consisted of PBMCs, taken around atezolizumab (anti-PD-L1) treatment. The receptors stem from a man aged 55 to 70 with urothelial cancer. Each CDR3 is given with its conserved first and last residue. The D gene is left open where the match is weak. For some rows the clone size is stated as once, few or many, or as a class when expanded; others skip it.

cdr3_aa: CASSGGPRDRGMAVNTGELFF
cdr3_nt: TGTGCCAGCAGCGGAGGTCCCCGGGACAGGGGGATGGCTGTTAACACCGGGGAGCTGTTTTTT
d_call: TRBD1
v_call: TRBV9
j_call: TRBJ2-2
clone_size: .

cdr3_aa: CASTPDRSSDTIYF
cdr3_nt: TGTGCCAGCACCCCGGACAGGAGTAGCGACACCATATATTTT
d_call: TRBD1
v_call: TRBV2
j_call: TRBJ1-3
clone_size: .

cdr3_aa: CASSPEGTGLNGYTF
cdr3_nt: TGCGCCAGCAGTCCGGAAGGGACAGGGCTGAATGGCTACACCTTC
d_call: TRBD1
v_call: TRBV23-1
j_call: TRBJ1-2
clone_size: .

cdr3_aa: CASSPRTSGGGELFF
cdr3_nt: TGTGCCAGCAGCCCCAGGACTAGCGGGGGCGGGGAGCTGTTTTTT
d_call: TRBD2
v_call: TRBV9
j_call: TRBJ2-2
clone_size: .

cdr3_aa: CAWRRAGNEKLFF
cdr3_nt: TGTGCCTGGAGAAGGGCAGGGAATGAAAAACTGTTTTTT
d_call: .
v_call: TRBV30
j_call: TRBJ1-4
clone_size: once

cdr3_aa: CASSFDYNSYNEQFF
cdr3_nt: TGTGCCAGCAGCTTTGACTACAACTCCTACAATGAGCAGTTCTTC
d_call: .
v_call: TRBV5-4
j_call: TRBJ2-1
clone_size: .

cdr3_aa: CASSLRTGVNQPQHF
cdr3_nt: TGTGCCAGCAGTTTACGGACAGGGGTCAATCAGCCCCAGCATTTT
d_call: TRBD1
v_call: TRBV27
j_call: TRBJ1-5
clone_size: .

cdr3_aa: CASSARLAGHEQFF
cdr3_nt: TGTGCCAGCAGCGCCCGACTAGCGGGGCATGAGCAGTTCTTC
d_call: TRBD2
v_call: TRBV7-6
j_call: TRBJ2-1
clone_size: .

cdr3_aa: CASSRQGQNSGNTIYF
cdr3_nt: TGTGCCAGCAGCCGCCAGGGACAGAACTCTGGAAACACCATATATTTT
d_call: TRBD1
v_call: TRBV7-2
j_call: TRBJ1-3
clone_size: .

cdr3_aa: CASSLGGPGANVLTF
cdr3_nt: TGTGCCAGCAGCTTAGGGGGGCCTGGGGCCAACGTCCTGACTTTC
d_call: .
v_call: TRBV7-2
j_call: TRBJ2-6
clone_size: .